What follows are 2 T cell receptor beta chains derived from one specimen sequenced in a study of cytomegalovirus exposure and HLA in healthy donors. Produced via immunoSEQ multiplex PCR; TCRdb's table is partial and in-frame only. Of approximately 160,000 clones in the sample, roughly 91% were seen once. The sequencing input was PBMCs. The receptors stem from a woman under 30 in good health and CMV-seropositive.

The V gene is TRBV9, the J gene TRBJ1-3; 7 bases fit TRBD1. The CDR3 loop spans 16 amino acids. Trimming removed 4 bases from V and 3 bases from J; junction bases left unmatched: 10. CDR1 and CDR2 from the germline V gene are SGDLS and YYNGEE. The CDR3 DNA reads as TGTGCCAGCAGCTCAACGGACAGGCGTAGTGGAAACACCATATATTTT. Protein sequence: CASSSTDRRSGNTIYF.

This chain joins TRBV19 and TRBJ2-7; TRBD2 matches at 7 bases. Germline CDR1 and CDR2: LNHDA and SQIVND (reference sequence). The CDR3 spans 14 residues. J was trimmed by 1 base and V by 3 bases; bases with no gene match: 3. CDR3 DNA: TGTGCCAGTAGTATGAAGCGGGATTCCTACGAGCAGTACTTC. It codes for CASSMKRDSYEQYF.